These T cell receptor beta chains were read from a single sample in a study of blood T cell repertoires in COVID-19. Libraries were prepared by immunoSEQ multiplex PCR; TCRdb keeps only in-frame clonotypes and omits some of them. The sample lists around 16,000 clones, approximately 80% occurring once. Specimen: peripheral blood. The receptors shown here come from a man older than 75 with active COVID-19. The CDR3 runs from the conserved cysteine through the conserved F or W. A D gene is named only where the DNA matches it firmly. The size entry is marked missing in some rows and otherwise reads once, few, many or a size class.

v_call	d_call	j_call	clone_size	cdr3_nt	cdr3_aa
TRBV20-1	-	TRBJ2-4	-	TGCAGTGCTAGTCCTCTCCCAAACATTCAGTACTTC	CSASPLPNIQYF
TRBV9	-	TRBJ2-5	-	TGTGCCAGCAGCGCCTATGGCCTAAGCGGAGAGACCCAGTACTTC	CASSAYGLSGETQYF
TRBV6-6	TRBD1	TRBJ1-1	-	TGTGCCAGCAGTCTGGGGACAGGGACTTTTTCGAACACTGAAGCTTTCTTT	CASSLGTGTFSNTEAFF
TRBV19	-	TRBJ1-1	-	TGTGCCAGTAGAGTCCAGGCGAAGAACACTGAAGCTTTCTTT	CASRVQAKNTEAFF
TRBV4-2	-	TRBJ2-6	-	TGTGCCAGCAGCCAAATGCAGGGAACTTTCTCTGGGGCCAACGTCCTGACTTTC	CASSQMQGTFSGANVLTF
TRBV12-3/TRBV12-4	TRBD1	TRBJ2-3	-	TGTGCCAGCACCTTCACGGACAGGGGTACGCAGTATTTT	CASTFTDRGTQYF
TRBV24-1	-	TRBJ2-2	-	TGTACCACCCCGCATCGGCCGGGACATAGCGACACCGGGGAGCTGTTTTTT	CTTPHRPGHSDTGELFF
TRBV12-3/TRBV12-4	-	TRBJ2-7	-	TGTGCCAGCAGTTCCTCCCACGAGCAGTACTTC	CASSSSHEQYF
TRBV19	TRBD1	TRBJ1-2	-	TGTGCCAGTCGGGCGACAGGGGCCCTATTTGGCTACACCTTC	CASRATGALFGYTF
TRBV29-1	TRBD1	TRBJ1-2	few	TGCAGCGCAGAGAGGCAGGGGGTCTATGGCTACACCTTC	CSAERQGVYGYTF